These 25 T cell receptor beta chains originate from one sample sequenced in a study of identical twins. MiXCR, run by TCRdb on the 5' RACE reads, gives a single entry per CDR3 protein. The sample has hundreds of thousands of distinct CDR3 sequences; over 5% are singletons. Specimen: naive T cells sorted from blood. These TCRs come from a man between 18 and 35 years old in good health.

The table lists this clonotype with a few counts. The genes are TRBV7-2 and TRBJ1-2; D may be TRBD1 (5 bases). CDR3 length: 16 residues. The V and J ends lost 2 bases and 0 bases respectively, with 13 bases between them. Germline V CDR1 and CDR2: SGHTA, FQGNSA. The CDR3 DNA follows: TGTGCCAGCAGCTTACTCCAAGGGGCAGCTAACTATGGCTACACCTTC. Encoded protein: CASSLLQGAANYGYTF.

The chain uses TRBV2 and TRBJ2-7, with TRBD2 identical over 10 bases. V lost 4 bases to trimming and J lost 4 bases; unmatched junction nucleotides: 7. The CDR3 contains 15 residues. Germline V gene data show CDR1 as SNHLY and CDR2 as FYNNEI. The CDR3 sequence is CASSVDSGRRYEQYV. CDR3 nucleotides: TGTGCCAGCAGTGTCGATAGCGGGAGGAGGTACGAGCAGTACGTC.

In its sample, this clonotype was seen many times. The rearrangement links TRBV3-1 to TRBJ2-2, with D perhaps matching TRBD2 (5 bases). This CDR3 comprises 15 residues. Germline V gene data show CDR1 as LGHDT and CDR2 as YNNKEL (reference sequence). Trimming left V 1 base short and J 5 bases short, with 11 bases between. The CDR3 reads CASSQVLRGTGELFF. In nucleotides, the CDR3 is TGTGCCAGCAGCCAAGTCCTCCGGGGTACCGGGGAGCTGTTTTTT.

The rearrangement links TRBV3-1 to TRBJ2-1; 15 bases line up with TRBD2. V trimming: 4 bases; J trimming: 8 bases; junction bases outside the gene matches: 9. Germline V gene sequence: CDR1 LGHDT, CDR2 YNNKEL (reference sequence). This CDR3 has 17 amino acids. The CDR3 sequence: CASSPQRTSGREDEQFF. The DNA for the CDR3 is TGTGCCAGCAGCCCCCAGAGGACTAGCGGGAGGGAGGATGAGCAGTTCTTC.

This clonotype has just a few counts. The V and J genes are TRBV3-1 and TRBJ2-1; 10 nucleotides agree with TRBD2. Germline values: CDR1 LGHDT, CDR2 YNNKEL (reference sequence). The CDR3 is 14 residues long. V lost 7 bases and J lost 9; bases outside the gene matches: 9. The CDR3 bases are TGTGCCAGCACTTACTCTAGCGGGAGTAGTGAGCAGTTCTTC. Protein sequence: CASTYSSGSSEQFF.

The V gene is TRBV6-4, the J gene TRBJ1-5; D ambiguous. The germline gives CDR1 MRHNA, CDR2 SNTAGT. The CDR3 covers 12 residues. Trimming took off 3 bases at V and 6 bases at J, with 6 bases between the two ends. The CDR3 region is CASSDFGQPQHF. The CDR3 region has the DNA TGTGCCAGCAGTGATTTCGGTCAGCCCCAGCATTTT.

J is TRBJ2-7 and V is TRBV6-6; D call uncertain. The CDR3 sequence is 12 residues long. CDR1 is MNHNY and CDR2 is SVGAGI in the germline V gene (reference sequence). V gave up 6 bases and J gave up 6 bases, with 12 bases separating them. CDR3: CASRNDPGEQYF. Here the CDR3 DNA reads TGTGCCAGCAGAAACGACCCTGGCGAGCAGTACTTC.

V is TRBV3-1 and J is TRBJ2-1; D possibly uses TRBD1 or TRBD2 (5 bases each). Trimming left V 7 bases short and J 7 bases short, with 14 bases between. Germline V CDR1 and CDR2: LGHDT, YNNKEL (reference sequence). The length of the CDR3 is 13 residues. CDR3 nucleotide sequence: TGTGCCAGCACAGGGACCCTCCCAAATGAGCAGTTCTTC. Its protein product is CASTGTLPNEQFF.

A few counts support this clonotype. CDR3 in DNA: TGTGCCAGCAGCCCGGGAGGTGATGGCTACACCTTC. Amino acids: CASSPGGDGYTF. The rearrangement joins TRBV7-9 to TRBJ1-2; D is uncertain. Germline V gives CDR1 SEHNR, CDR2 FQNEAQ (reference sequence). The CDR3 has 12 amino acids. The germline V and J ends were trimmed by 5 bases and 6 bases, with 10 bases remaining between them.

This clonotype was counted many times. This chain links TRBV20-1 with TRBJ2-2; TRBD2 agrees at 10 bases. CDR1 and CDR2 from the germline V gene are DFQATT and SNEGSKA (reference sequence). The CDR3 consists of 15 residues. V lost 6 bases and J lost 1; bases outside the gene matches: 5. Written as DNA, the CDR3 is TGCAGTGCGACCCTAGCGGGAGTGAACACCGGGGAGCTGTTTTTT. Its translation is CSATLAGVNTGELFF.

This clonotype was seen a few times. V is TRBV20-1 and J is TRBJ2-5, with D unclear. CDR1 is DFQATT and CDR2 is SNEGSKA in the germline V gene (reference sequence). The CDR3 loop spans 12 amino acids. V was shortened by 7 bases and J by 1 base, with 10 bases between the two germline ends. The CDR3 loop reads CSGRSVQETQYF. The CDR3 region has the DNA TGCAGTGGGCGTTCAGTCCAAGAGACCCAGTACTTC.

The chain uses TRBV7-9 and TRBJ2-6, with no clear D. Germline CDR1 is SEHNR and CDR2 is FQNEAQ (reference sequence). Trimming stripped 10 bases from V and 3 bases from J, with 19 bases between. This CDR3 spans 16 amino acids. CDR3 bases: TGTGCCACAATATCGGACGGCAATTTTGGGGCCAACGTCCTGACTTTC. Translation gives CATISDGNFGANVLTF.

The J gene is TRBJ2-7, the V gene TRBV5-1; 8 bases match TRBD1. The germline V gene has CDR1 SGHRS and CDR2 YFSETQ. Germline trimming cut 0 bases from V and 6 bases from J; bases unmatched to any gene: 2. The CDR3 consists of 13 residues. The CDR3 sequence is CASSLGDRGEQYV. CDR3 sequence (DNA): TGCGCCAGCAGCTTGGGCGACAGGGGCGAGCAGTACGTC.

This clonotype was found many times. The rearrangement uses TRBV6-4 and TRBJ2-1; D unresolved. Germline V gene lookup returns CDR1 MRHNA and CDR2 SNTAGT. The CDR3 spans 12 residues. Trimming took 1 base from V and 5 from J, leaving 3 bases between them. The CDR3 is CASSDYHNEQFF. CDR3 DNA: TGTGCCAGCAGTGACTACCACAATGAGCAGTTCTTC.

This clonotype was detected many times. The chain uses TRBV20-1 and TRBJ2-1; no firm D call. In germline, CDR1 is DFQATT, CDR2 SNEGSKA (reference sequence). V was cut by 1 base and J by 6 bases, with 10 bases left in between. This CDR3 contains 13 residues. The CDR3 coding sequence is TGCAGTGCTAGAGTTTGGGCTACCAATGAGCAGTTCTTC. This sequence encodes CSARVWATNEQFF.

This clonotype has a count of ten or more. V is TRBV24-1 and J is TRBJ2-7; D remains unclear. Trimming left V 9 bases short and J 6 bases short, with 2 bases between. Per germline, CDR1 KGHDR and CDR2 SFDVKD. This CDR3 spans 8 amino acids. CDR3 in DNA: TGTGCCACCTGCGAGCAGTACGTC. Its translation is CATCEQYV.

This clonotype was detected only a few times. J is TRBJ2-2 and V is TRBV10-3; D gene ambiguous. Germline CDR1 is ENHRY and CDR2 is SYGVKD. Trimming stripped 2 bases from V and 4 bases from J, with 11 bases between. The CDR3 has 15 residues. DNA for the CDR3: TGTGCCATCAGTGAGGGTCGTTCGGCCACCGGGGAGCTGTTTTTT. This translates into CAISEGRSATGELFF.

This clonotype was counted ten times or more. V is TRBV7-9 and J is TRBJ2-3, with D uncertain. The V end was cut by 3 bases, the J end by 0 bases, with 10 bases between. CDR1 and CDR2 from the germline V gene are SEHNR and FQNEAQ (reference sequence). The CDR3 contains 15 residues. The CDR3 nucleotides are TGTGCCAGCAGCTTGGATCTATCTAGCACAGATACGCAGTATTTT. It is translated as CASSLDLSSTDTQYF. The full variable domain, in which reference TRBV7-9 and TRBJ2-3 provide the parts outside the CDR3, is DTGVSQNPRHKITKRGQNVTFRCDPISEHNRLYWYRQTLGQGPEFLTYFQNEAQLEKSRLLSDRFSAERPKGSFSTLEIQRTEQGDSAMYLCASSLDLSSTDTQYFGPGTRLTVL.

The sample holds many counts of this clonotype. This chain joins TRBV7-9 and TRBJ1-1; D may be TRBD1 (5 bases). V lost 1 base and J 0 bases, leaving 12 bases between the germline ends. Germline V CDR1 and CDR2: SEHNR, FQNEAQ (reference sequence). This CDR3 region has 16 residues. This CDR3 reads CASSLGRDPMNTEAFF. In DNA, the CDR3 is TGTGCCAGCAGCTTAGGGCGGGACCCTATGAACACTGAAGCTTTCTTT.

The rearrangement joins TRBV24-1 to TRBJ1-5; 7 bases line up with TRBD1. The CDR3 spans 13 residues. Germline lookup yields CDR1 KGHDR and CDR2 SFDVKD. J was trimmed by 6 bases and V by 5 bases; bases with no gene match: 3. CDR3 sequence: CATSAGGGQPQHF. CDR3 in DNA: TGTGCCACCAGTGCAGGGGGTGGTCAGCCCCAGCATTTT.

The chain uses TRBV30 and TRBJ2-7; TRBD2 aligns across 10 bases. Germline CDR1 GTSNPN, CDR2 SVGIG (reference sequence). The V and J ends lost 4 bases and 4 bases, in that order; junction bases with no gene match: 16. This CDR3 contains 17 residues. The CDR3 loop reads CAWTGTSAVLGGYEQYF. The CDR3 DNA is TGTGCCTGGACTGGGACTAGCGCCGTCCTAGGAGGGTACGAGCAGTACTTC.

Many counts were recorded for this clonotype. This chain joins TRBV6-1 and TRBJ2-1; D perhaps matches TRBD2 (6 bases). The germline V gene has CDR1 MNHNS and CDR2 SASEGT. Trimming removed 6 bases at V and 4 bases at J, with 16 bases between. CDR3 length: 15 amino acids. The CDR3: CASRAGTSNYNEQFF. CDR3 bases: TGTGCCAGCAGAGCCGGGACTTCCAATTACAATGAGCAGTTCTTC.

The chain uses TRBV20-1 and TRBJ1-5; D unresolved. CDR1 is DFQATT, CDR2 SNEGSKA, per germline (reference sequence). This CDR3 region has 15 residues. Trimming took 5 bases from V and 6 from J, leaving 20 bases between them. The CDR3 DNA reads TGCAGTGCTGCCCCCAATGAGGGAGCGACTCAGCCCCAGCATTTT. It encodes CSAAPNEGATQPQHF.

This clonotype showed up just a few times. The V gene is TRBV3-1, the J gene TRBJ2-7; TRBD2 aligns across 12 bases. The ends lost 11 bases at V and 3 bases at J; junction bases unmatched: 5. The CDR3 totals 13 residues. Germline assignment: CDR1 LGHDT and CDR2 YNNKEL (reference sequence). The CDR3 DNA reads TGTGCCGTAGGGACTAGCGGGTTCTACGAGCAGTACTTC. Translating it yields CAVGTSGFYEQYF.

The gene calls are TRBV11-2 and TRBJ2-7; 10 nucleotides align to TRBD2. Germline-derived CDR1 and CDR2 are SGHAT and FQNNGV. V lost 2 bases and J lost 0; bases outside the gene matches: 10. The CDR3 has 18 residues. In DNA, the CDR3 is TGTGCCAGCAGCTTACTAGCGGGAGAGCTCATAAGCTCCTACGAGCAGTACTTC. This encodes CASSLLAGELISSYEQYF. Variable domain in full (rest from reference TRBV11-2 and TRBJ2-7): EAGVAQSPRYKIIEKRQSVAFWCNPISGHATLYWYQQILGQGPKLLIQFQNNGVVDDSQLPKDRFSAERLKGVDSTLKIQPAKLEDSAVYLCASSLLAGELISSYEQYFGPGTRLTVT.